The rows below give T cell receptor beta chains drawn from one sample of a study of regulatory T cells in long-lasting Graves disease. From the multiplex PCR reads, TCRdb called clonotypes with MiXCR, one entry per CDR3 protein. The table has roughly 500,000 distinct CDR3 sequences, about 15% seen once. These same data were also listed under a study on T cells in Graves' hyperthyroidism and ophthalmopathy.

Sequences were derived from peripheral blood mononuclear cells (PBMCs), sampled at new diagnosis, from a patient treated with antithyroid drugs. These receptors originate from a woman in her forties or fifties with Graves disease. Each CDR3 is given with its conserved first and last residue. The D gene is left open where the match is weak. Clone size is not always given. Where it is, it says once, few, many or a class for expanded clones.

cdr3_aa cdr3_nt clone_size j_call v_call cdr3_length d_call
CSAGLARDTLLWTQYF TGCAGTGCTGGGCTCGCCCGGGACACCCTGCTCTGGACCCAGTACTTC many TRBJ2-5 TRBV20-1 16 NA
CASGRHGENTEAFF TGTGCCAGCGGTCGACACGGGGAGAACACTGAAGCTTTCTTT NA TRBJ1-1 TRBV28 14 NA
CASSQGAMGGYTF TGTGCCAGCAGTCAGGGGGCGATGGGGGGCTACACCTTC many TRBJ1-2 TRBV28 13 TRBD1
CASSGTGTSGTEQYF TGCGCCAGCAGCGGGACCGGGACTAGCGGGACCGAGCAGTACTTC many TRBJ2-7 TRBV5-1 15 TRBD2
CASSQVAGPYEQYF TGTGCCAGCAGCCAAGTGGCAGGGCCCTACGAGCAGTACTTC many TRBJ2-7 TRBV3-1 14 NA
CASTRDHYGYTF TGTGCCAGCACCCGCGACCACTATGGCTACACCTTC many TRBJ1-2 TRBV12-3/TRBV12-4 12 NA
CASSQDRLAGVLSYNEQFF TGCGCCAGCAGCCAAGATCGGCTAGCGGGAGTCCTTTCCTACAATGAGCAGTTCTTC NA TRBJ2-1 TRBV4-1 19 TRBD2
CASSVDGGGPPDTQYF TGTGCCAGCAGCGTAGATGGGGGAGGGCCTCCAGATACGCAGTATTTT many TRBJ2-3 TRBV9 16 TRBD2
CASSYRTGGTYEQYF TGTGCCAGCAGTTATCGGACAGGGGGAACCTACGAGCAGTACTTC many TRBJ2-7 TRBV6-5 15 TRBD1
CASTRLAGVGDNEQFF TGTGCCAGCACCCGACTAGCGGGAGTGGGAGACAATGAGCAGTTCTTC many TRBJ2-1 TRBV12-3/TRBV12-4 16 TRBD2
CASSSSTSGDDYEQYF TGTGCCAGCAGCTCATCGACTAGCGGGGACGACTACGAGCAGTACTTC many TRBJ2-7 TRBV7-3 16 TRBD2